This paragraph covers one T cell receptor beta chain sequence. Its antigen is as yet unknown. The junction departs from the called germline gene at one end, perhaps through a read error. This record comes from a study of T cell repertoires in cytomegalovirus infection. CDR1 SGHTA and CDR2 FQGNSA come from the germline V gene. CDR3 length equals 15 residues. MiXCR, applied by TCRdb to the reads, yields one record per CDR3 protein. The repertoire holds approximately 730,000 distinct CDR3 sequences, with around 29% as singletons. Study outcomes and limitations: Accumulated public TCR beta family frequency recognized individuals carrying CMV together with the relevant HLA.

The sequences come from cultured CD8+ T cells from PBMCs, collected from culture after CMV antigen stimulation. The genes are TRBV7-2 and TRBJ1-1, with D maybe TRBD1 (6 bases). The source is a human donor in good health (CMV status not recorded). Some clones in this sample may be carry-over from other donors' samples. The DNA of the CDR3 is TGTGCCAGCAGCGACGCAGGGGCCCCGAACACTGAAGATTTCTTT. Translated, it gives CASSDAGAPNTEDFF. Combining the CDR3 with reference TRBV7-2 and TRBJ1-1 gives the whole variable domain GAGVSQSPSNKVTEKGKDVELRCDPISGHTALYWYRQSLGQGLEFLIYFQGNSAPDKSGLPSDRFSAERTGGSVSTLTIQRTQQEDSAVYLCASSDAGAPNTEDFFGQGTRLTVV.